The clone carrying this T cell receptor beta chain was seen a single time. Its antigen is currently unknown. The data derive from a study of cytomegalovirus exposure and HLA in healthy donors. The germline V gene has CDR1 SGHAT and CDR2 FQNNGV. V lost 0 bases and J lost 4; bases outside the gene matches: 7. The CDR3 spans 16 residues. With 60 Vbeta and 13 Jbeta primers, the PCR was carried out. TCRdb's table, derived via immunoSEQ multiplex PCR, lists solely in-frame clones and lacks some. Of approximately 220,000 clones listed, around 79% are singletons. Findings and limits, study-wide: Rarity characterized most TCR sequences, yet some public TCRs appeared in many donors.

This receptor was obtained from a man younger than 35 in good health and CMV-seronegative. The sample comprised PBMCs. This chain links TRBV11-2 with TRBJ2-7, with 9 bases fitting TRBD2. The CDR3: CASSLDTLAGKYEQYF. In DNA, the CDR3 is TGTGCCAGCAGCTTAGATACGCTAGCGGGAAAGTACGAGCAGTACTTC.